These 20 T cell receptor beta chains were sequenced from one sample in a study of CD4 T cells in relation to SARS-CoV-2 and coronaviruses. The assay was immunoSEQ multiplex PCR, and TCRdb's table has in-frame clones only and misses some. Here the sample spans about 37,000 clones, approximately 85% being singletons. Sequencing input: memory CD4+ T cells from PBMCs. The receptor source for this set is an adult with COVID-19.

The genes are TRBV4-1 and TRBJ2-7, with 10 bases aligning to TRBD2. With V trimmed by 0 bases and J by 0 bases, 2 bases remained unmatched. This CDR3 is built from 16 residues. Germline V CDR1 and CDR2: MGHRA, YSYEKL. CDR3 coding DNA: TGCGCCAGCAGCCAAGATAGCGGGAGGAGCTCCTACGAGCAGTACTTC. Translated: CASSQDSGRSSYEQYF.

The chain recombines TRBV30 with TRBJ2-2, with 10 bases matching TRBD2. Germline CDR1 reads GTSNPN; CDR2 reads SVGIG (reference sequence). V trimming: 0 bases; J trimming: 6 bases; junction bases outside the gene matches: 4. This CDR3 region has 15 residues. CDR3 DNA: TGTGCCTGGAGTGTTCTAGCGGGAGTCGCCGGGGAGCTGTTTTTT. It encodes CAWSVLAGVAGELFF.

CDR3 DNA sequence: TGTGCCAGTAGTACCCACGAGAAGTTGGGATATCAGCCCCAGCATTTT. This codes for CASSTHEKLGYQPQHF. The rearrangement links TRBV19 to TRBJ1-5; D is uncertain. Germline V gives CDR1 LNHDA, CDR2 SQIVND (reference sequence). The CDR3 length is 16 residues. Trimming took 4 bases from V and 5 from J, leaving 18 bases between them.

This chain links TRBV9 with TRBJ2-2; TRBD1 matches at 11 bases. V lost 0 bases and J lost 3; bases outside the gene matches: 7. Germline V gene sequence: CDR1 SGDLS, CDR2 YYNGEE. This CDR3 spans 18 amino acids. The CDR3 DNA sequence: TGTGCCAGCAGCGTAGCGGGCTCGGGACAGGGGGACACCGGGGAGCTGTTTTTT. It encodes CASSVAGSGQGDTGELFF.

The chain is built from TRBV28 and TRBJ2-2; perhaps TRBD2 as D (6 bases). V was shortened by 6 bases and J by 5 bases, with 13 bases between the two germline ends. Germline values: CDR1 MDHEN, CDR2 SYDVKM. The CDR3 loop spans 14 amino acids. CDR3 protein: CASRKAGSTGELFF. The CDR3 DNA follows: TGTGCCAGCAGAAAGGCGGGGTCGACCGGGGAGCTGTTTTTT.

V gene TRBV4-1 combines with J gene TRBJ2-7, with 7 positions matching TRBD1. From germline, CDR1 is MGHRA and CDR2 YSYEKL. J was trimmed by 2 bases and V by 1 base; bases with no gene match: 5. The CDR3 spans 15 residues. This CDR3 reads CASSQGRQGAYEQYF. In nucleotides, the CDR3 is TGCGCCAGCAGCCAAGGGCGGCAGGGGGCCTACGAGCAGTACTTC.

This chain uses TRBV7-8 with TRBJ2-7, with a possible D match to TRBD1 (6 bases). The CDR3 consists of 14 residues. V was cut by 9 bases and J by 5 bases, with 20 bases left in between. Germline V gene lookup returns CDR1 SGHVS and CDR2 FQNEAQ. The CDR3 DNA follows: TGTGCCAGGCCAGAGGGGGAGCTTTGGCACGAGCAGTACTTC. Protein: CARPEGELWHEQYF.

This sequence joins TRBV28 and TRBJ2-7; 9 bases line up with TRBD1. Germline trimming cut 6 bases from V and 6 bases from J; bases unmatched to any gene: 6. Germline lookup yields CDR1 MDHEN and CDR2 SYDVKM. This CDR3 is 13 amino acids long. The CDR3 protein is CASSSGQGGEQYF. Here the CDR3 DNA reads TGTGCCAGCAGCTCGGGACAGGGCGGCGAGCAGTACTTC. Full variable domain (outside the CDR3, taken from reference TRBV28 and TRBJ2-7): DVKVTQSSRYLVKRTGEKVFLECVQDMDHENMFWYRQDPGLGLRLIYFSYDVKMKEKGDIPEGYSVSREKKERFSLILESASTNQTSMYLCASSSGQGGEQYFGPGTRLTVT.

This chain's CDR3 is CASSRNRGEQFF. DNA of the CDR3: TGTGCCAGCAGCCGGAATAGGGGCGAGCAGTTCTTC. V is TRBV12-3 or TRBV12-4 and J is TRBJ2-1, with D possibly being TRBD1 (5 bases). Trimming stripped 6 bases from V and 10 bases from J, with 13 bases between. The CDR3 sequence is 12 residues long.

V gene TRBV28 combines with J gene TRBJ1-1; D is ambiguous. Per germline, CDR1 MDHEN and CDR2 SYDVKM. The CDR3 is 12 amino acids. V lost 1 base and J 3 bases, leaving 3 bases between the germline ends. CDR3 protein: CASSLSHTEAFF. The CDR3 coding sequence is TGTGCCAGCAGTTTATCCCACACTGAAGCTTTCTTT.

The CDR3 loop is CASSPSRGSGSHEQYF. CDR3 DNA: TGTGCCAGCAGCCCTTCCCGCGGGAGCGGGAGCCACGAGCAGTACTTC. The chain has TRBV4-2 and TRBJ2-7, with 8 nucleotides matching TRBD2. V trimming: 4 bases; J trimming: 5 bases; junction bases outside the gene matches: 13. In germline, CDR1 is LGHNA, CDR2 YNFKEQ. CDR3 length: 16 amino acids.

The count of this clone is one. The rearrangement uses TRBV3-1 (or the pseudogene TRBV3-2) and TRBJ2-7, with D uncertain. The CDR3 extends over 12 amino acids. V shed 3 bases and J shed 7 bases, with 10 bases lying between them. Germline CDR1 and CDR2: LGHDT and YNNKEL (reference sequence). For the CDR3, the DNA is TGTGCCAGCAGCCATACTGGATTGGAGCAGTACTTC. This translates into CASSHTGLEQYF.

The chain has TRBV27 and TRBJ2-7; TRBD2 agrees at 13 bases. Germline CDR1 and CDR2: MNHEY and SMNVEV (reference sequence). V lost 3 bases, J lost 2 bases, and 1 base stayed unmatched. The CDR3 is 15 residues long. The CDR3 here is CASSFTSGRAYEQYF. The CDR3 region has the DNA TGTGCCAGCAGTTTTACTAGCGGGAGGGCCTACGAGCAGTACTTC.

The chain is built from TRBV5-4 and TRBJ2-7; TRBD2 aligns across 8 bases. Looked up from germline, CDR1 is SGHNT and CDR2 is YYREEE (reference sequence). This CDR3 is built from 16 residues. V shed 4 bases, J shed 5 bases, and the junction held 14 bases outside the gene matches. The CDR3, as DNA: TGTGCCAGCAGCCCTCTGCCGGGGACTAGGAGTAACGAGCAGTACTTC. Translating it yields CASSPLPGTRSNEQYF.

V and J are TRBV7-2 and TRBJ2-5; 8 positions agree with TRBD2. Per the germline V gene, CDR1 is SGHTA and CDR2 is FQGNSA. With V trimmed by 0 bases and J by 5 bases, 5 bases remained unmatched. CDR3 length: 15 amino acids. The CDR3, as DNA: TGTGCCAGCAGCTTAGCGGTGACTAGCGTTGAGACCCAGTACTTC. This codes for CASSLAVTSVETQYF. Looking up the rest from reference TRBV7-2 and TRBJ2-5 gives the full variable domain: GAGVSQSPSNKVTEKGKDVELRCDPISGHTALYWYRQSLGQGLEFLIYFQGNSAPDKSGLPSDRFSAERTGGSVSTLTIQRTQQEDSAVYLCASSLAVTSVETQYFGPGTRLLVL.

The CDR3, as DNA: TGTGCCAGCAGCTCCAGTGGGAGGGCAGGGTCCTCCTATAATTCACCCCTCCACTTT. Protein sequence: CASSSSGRAGSSYNSPLHF. The J gene is TRBJ1-6, the V gene TRBV7-2; perhaps TRBD1 as D (5 bases). The CDR3 length is 19 residues. Germline V gene lookup returns CDR1 SGHTA and CDR2 FQGNSA. V shed 4 bases and J shed 0 bases, with 19 bases lying between them. Looking up the rest from reference TRBV7-2 and TRBJ1-6 gives the full variable domain: GAGVSQSPSNKVTEKGKDVELRCDPISGHTALYWYRQSLGQGLEFLIYFQGNSAPDKSGLPSDRFSAERTGGSVSTLTIQRTQQEDSAVYLCASSSSGRAGSSYNSPLHFGNGTRLTVT.

This clone was detected once. The chain uses TRBV30 and TRBJ2-7; D is possibly TRBD1 (6 bases). The CDR3 runs to 16 residues. The ends were cut back, 3 bases at V and 3 bases at J, with 21 bases in the middle. The germline V gene has CDR1 GTSNPN and CDR2 SVGIG (reference sequence). Written as DNA, the CDR3 is TGTGCCTGGAGAGCAACCGGCAGGGGTAAAATCTACGAGCAGTACTTC. As protein: CAWRATGRGKIYEQYF.

The CDR3, as DNA: TGTGCCAGCAGCTTCTTTAGTGCCGGGATCTATGGCTACACCTTC. Amino acids: CASSFFSAGIYGYTF. V usage is TRBV5-8 and J usage is TRBJ1-2; D is uncertain. V lost 2 bases, J lost 4 bases, and 15 bases lay in between. CDR1 is SGHTS, CDR2 YDEGEE, per germline. The CDR3 loop spans 15 amino acids.

The chain combines TRBV7-9 with TRBJ2-1; 9 bases are a match to TRBD2. The V gene's germline CDR1 is SEHNR and CDR2 FQNEAQ (reference sequence). The CDR3 sequence is 14 residues long. Unmatched junction bases numbered 3, after V lost 0 bases and J lost 9 bases. CDR3 nucleotides: TGTGCCAGCAGCTTAGCGGGCGGGAGGGGTGAGCAGTTCTTC. Protein: CASSLAGGRGEQFF. The variable domain in full, completed from reference TRBV7-9 and TRBJ2-1, reads DTGVSQNPRHKITKRGQNVTFRCDPISEHNRLYWYRQTLGQGPEFLTYFQNEAQLEKSRLLSDRFSAERPKGSFSTLEIQRTEQGDSAMYLCASSLAGGRGEQFFGPGTRLTVL.

This rearrangement joins TRBV3-1 (or the pseudogene TRBV3-2) to TRBJ2-7, with no clear D. The V gene lost 0 bases and the J gene lost 2 bases, with 11 bases spanning the gap. This CDR3 region has 15 residues. Germline CDR1 LGHDT, CDR2 YNNKEL (reference sequence). CDR3 protein: CASSQDPTKAYEQYF. The CDR3 nucleotides read TGTGCCAGCAGCCAAGATCCCACAAAGGCCTACGAGCAGTACTTC.